This T cell receptor beta chain was documented in a study of blood T cell repertoires in COVID-19. Study-level background: Whether acute or convalescent, the COVID-19 samples came from the United States, Italy and Spain. T cells, B-cell-depleted T cells, or PBMCs provided the cDNA or gDNA that served as material.

The length of the CDR3 is 15 residues. Germline V gene sequence: CDR1 MDHEN, CDR2 SYDVKM. J lost 7 bases, V lost 4 bases, and 4 bases had no gene match. Participants were aged about 18 to 100 years from roughly 25 US areas. Cohort 3 recovery required two negative PCRs, clearance, or symptom resolution. The data were produced by immunoSEQ multiplex PCR, yet TCRdb's version contains in-frame clones alone and is incomplete. Among 350,000 or so clones listed, 92% were seen once. This clonotype was obtained from a woman aged 25 to 39 who had recovered from COVID-19. The sequenced material came from PBMCs or T cells enriched from blood (not recorded which). The V call is TRBV28, the J call TRBJ2-1; 13 nucleotides agree with TRBD2. The CDR3 here is CASSSGTSGTNEQFF. CDR3 coding DNA: TGTGCCAGCAGTTCCGGGACTAGCGGGACAAATGAGCAGTTCTTC.